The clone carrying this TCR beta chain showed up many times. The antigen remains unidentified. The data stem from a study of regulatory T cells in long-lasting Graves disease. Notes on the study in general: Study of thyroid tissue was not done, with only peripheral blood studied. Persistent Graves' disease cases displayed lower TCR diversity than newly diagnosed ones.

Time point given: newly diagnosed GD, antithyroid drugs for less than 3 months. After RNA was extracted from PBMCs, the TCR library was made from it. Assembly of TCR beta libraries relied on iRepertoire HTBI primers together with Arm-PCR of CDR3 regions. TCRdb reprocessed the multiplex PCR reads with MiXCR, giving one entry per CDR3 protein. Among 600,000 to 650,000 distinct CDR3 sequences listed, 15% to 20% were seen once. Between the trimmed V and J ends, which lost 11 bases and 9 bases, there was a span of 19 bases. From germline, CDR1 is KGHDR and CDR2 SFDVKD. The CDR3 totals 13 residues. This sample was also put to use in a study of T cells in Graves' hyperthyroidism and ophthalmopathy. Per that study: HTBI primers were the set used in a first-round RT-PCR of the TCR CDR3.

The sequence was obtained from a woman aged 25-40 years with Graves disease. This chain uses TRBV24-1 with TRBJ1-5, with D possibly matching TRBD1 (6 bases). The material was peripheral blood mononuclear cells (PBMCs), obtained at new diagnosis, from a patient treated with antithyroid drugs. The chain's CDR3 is CASRATGRGPQHF. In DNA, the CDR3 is TGTGCCAGCCGGGCAACAGGGAGGGGGCCCCAGCATTTT.